The table lists the clone carrying this T cell receptor beta chain with many counts. Its specificity is unknown. The data originate from a study of identical twins. Findings and limits, study-wide: Out-of-frame alpha sequences shared by twins showed excess low generation probability.

From the 5' RACE reads, TCRdb called clonotypes with MiXCR, one entry per CDR3 protein. The repertoire consists of 500,000 or so distinct CDR3 sequences, with around 20% occurring once and the leading ten covering 0.8% to 1%. These same records also appear under a second study, on T cells expressing NK-cell markers.

The receptor's source is a woman in her late teens or twenties in good health. The sample comprised CD4+ T cells sorted from blood.

CDR3 in DNA: TGCAGTGCCCCAAGACCGGGACTTGGGGCGGGCGGGGAGCTGTTTTTT. The encoded protein is CSAPRPGLGAGGELFF. This rearrangement joins TRBV20-1 to TRBJ2-2; perhaps TRBD2 as D (6 bases). CDR1 DFQATT and CDR2 SNEGSKA come from the germline V gene (reference sequence). The CDR3 runs 16 residues. V was pared by 6 bases and J by 7 bases, with 24 bases between.